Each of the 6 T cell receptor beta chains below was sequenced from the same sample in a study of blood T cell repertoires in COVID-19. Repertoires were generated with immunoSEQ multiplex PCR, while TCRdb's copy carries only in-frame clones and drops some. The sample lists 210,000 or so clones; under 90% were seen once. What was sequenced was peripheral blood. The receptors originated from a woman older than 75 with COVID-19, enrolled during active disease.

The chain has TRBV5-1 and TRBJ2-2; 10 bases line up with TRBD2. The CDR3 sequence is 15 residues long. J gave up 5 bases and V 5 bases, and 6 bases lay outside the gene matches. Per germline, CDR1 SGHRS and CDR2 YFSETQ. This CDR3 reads CASRASGSYTGELFF. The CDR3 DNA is TGCGCCAGCAGGGCTAGCGGGAGTTATACCGGGGAGCTGTTTTTT.

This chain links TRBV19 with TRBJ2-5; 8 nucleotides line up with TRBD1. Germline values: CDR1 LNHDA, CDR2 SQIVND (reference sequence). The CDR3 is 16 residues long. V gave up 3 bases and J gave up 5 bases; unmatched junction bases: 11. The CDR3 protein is CASSILHGTGGETQYF. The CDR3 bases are TGTGCCAGTAGTATTTTGCACGGGACAGGAGGGGAGACCCAGTACTTC.

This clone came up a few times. CDR3 nucleotide sequence: TGTGCCAGCAGCTTAGTCGGACAGACGTTAGCCAAAAACATTCAGTACTTC. Translating it yields CASSLVGQTLAKNIQYF. The V and J genes are TRBV11-2 and TRBJ2-4; possible D gene TRBD1, 6 bases. CDR3 length: 17 residues. Germline CDR1 and CDR2: SGHAT and FQNNGV. Deletions cut 1 base from V and 0 bases from J, with 13 bases between.

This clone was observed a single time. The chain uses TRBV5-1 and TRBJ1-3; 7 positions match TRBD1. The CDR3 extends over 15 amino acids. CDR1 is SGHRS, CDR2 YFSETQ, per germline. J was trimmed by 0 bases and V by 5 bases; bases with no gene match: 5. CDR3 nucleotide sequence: TGCGCCAGCAGTTCAGGGGGTGCCTCTGGAAACACCATATATTTT. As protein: CASSSGGASGNTIYF.

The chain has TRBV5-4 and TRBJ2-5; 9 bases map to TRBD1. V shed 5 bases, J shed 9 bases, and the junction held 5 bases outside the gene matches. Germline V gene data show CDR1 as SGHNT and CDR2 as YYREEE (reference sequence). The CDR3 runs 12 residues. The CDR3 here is CASRRQGEAQYF. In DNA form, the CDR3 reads TGTGCCAGCAGACGACAGGGGGAGGCCCAGTACTTC.

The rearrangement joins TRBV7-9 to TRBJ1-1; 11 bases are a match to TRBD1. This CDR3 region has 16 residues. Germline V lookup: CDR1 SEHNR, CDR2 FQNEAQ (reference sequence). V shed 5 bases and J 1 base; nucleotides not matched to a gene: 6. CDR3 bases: TGTGCCAGCAGCCGGGACAGGGGGTCCAAGAACACTGAAGCTTTCTTT. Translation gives CASSRDRGSKNTEAFF.